These 22 T cell receptor beta chains share one sample of origin, sequenced in a study of T cell repertoires in aging, cancer and after chemotherapy. TCR beta rearrangements were amplified from peripheral blood genomic DNA. TRB rearrangements spanning V, D and J were amplified using mixed TRB-A/B primers. TCRdb analysed the multiplex PCR reads with MiXCR anew, one entry per CDR3 protein. This sample carries about 6,600 distinct CDR3 sequences, around 30% of them seen once, and the ten largest clones take 68%. Material for sequencing was blood. The receptor set was obtained from a human donor with a blood cancer. The donor label of this sample is uncertain.

The chain combines TRBV10-3 with TRBJ2-2; no reliable D call. Per the germline V gene, CDR1 is ENHRY and CDR2 is SYGVKD. V was shortened by 7 bases and J by 7 bases, with 13 bases between the two germline ends. This CDR3 is built from 13 residues. This CDR3 reads CAINGEVGGELFF. The CDR3 coding sequence is TGTGCCATCAACGGAGAGGTGGGCGGGGAGCTGTTTTTT.

This clonotype was detected a few times. This sequence joins TRBV6-5 and TRBJ2-5; D perhaps matches TRBD2 (5 bases). V lost 9 bases and J lost 1, with 18 bases in between. The CDR3 runs to 15 residues. Germline CDR1 MNHEY, CDR2 SVGAGI. CDR3 sequence reads: CASKRGFSGQETQYF. The CDR3 DNA reads as TGTGCCAGTAAACGAGGGTTCTCGGGCCAAGAGACCCAGTACTTC.

This clonotype was picked up a small number of times. Germline and junction disagree at one end, which may indicate a read error. The chain recombines TRBV4-3 with TRBJ2-2, with 9 bases fitting TRBD2. Germline CDR1 and CDR2: LGHNA and YSLEER. The CDR3 loop spans 18 amino acids. CDR3 amino acids: CASSPRLVAGGPTGELFF. For the CDR3, the DNA is TGTGCCAGCAGCCCCCGACTAGTTGCGGGGGGGCCCACCGGGGAGCTGTTTTTT.

Ten or more counts support this clonotype. The chain recombines TRBV6-5 with TRBJ2-3; D is perhaps TRBD2 (6 bases). The V and J ends lost 5 bases and 4 bases respectively, with 16 bases between them. The V gene's germline CDR1 is MNHEY and CDR2 SVGAGI. The CDR3 is made up of 15 amino acids. This CDR3 reads CASSDLGGSPDTQYF. The CDR3 DNA reads TGTGCCAGCAGTGACCTTGGGGGGAGCCCAGATACGCAGTATTTT.

The chain is built from TRBV12-3 or TRBV12-4 and TRBJ2-7; D gene uncertain. Trimming took 5 bases from V and 8 from J, leaving 13 bases between them. The CDR3 is 12 residues long. CDR3 sequence: CASSVEEQKQYF. The CDR3, as DNA: TGTGCCAGCAGTGTCGAAGAACAGAAGCAGTACTTC.

This clonotype was seen a few times. The J gene is TRBJ2-3, the V gene TRBV10-3; possible D gene TRBD1, 6 bases. This CDR3 spans 12 amino acids. Deletions cut 4 bases from V and 4 bases from J, with 6 bases between. Germline V lookup: CDR1 ENHRY, CDR2 SYGVKD. CDR3 DNA sequence: TGTGCCATCAGTGGGGGGCCAGATACGCAGTATTTT. It translates to CAISGGPDTQYF.

The chain is built from TRBV10-1 and TRBJ1-2; 7 positions agree with TRBD1. The CDR3 consists of 13 residues. Germline CDR1 reads WNHNN; CDR2 reads SYGVQD (reference sequence). J was trimmed by 5 bases and V by 4 bases; bases with no gene match: 4. CDR3 amino acids: CASSGDRVYGYTF. As DNA, the CDR3 is TGCGCCAGCAGTGGAGACAGGGTTTATGGCTACACCTTC.

The rearrangement uses TRBV30 and TRBJ1-2; TRBD1 might be the D (6 bases). V lost 3 bases to trimming and J lost 8 bases, with 16 bases between them. Germline CDR1 and CDR2: GTSNPN and SVGIG (reference sequence). The CDR3 has 13 residues. DNA of the CDR3: TGTGCCTGGAGGAGGGGGGGCAAAGGGGGCTACACCTTC. Translated, it gives CAWRRGGKGGYTF.

In this sample, this clonotype turned up a few times. The V gene is TRBV12-3 or TRBV12-4, the J gene TRBJ2-1; D is unresolved. The CDR3 is 12 residues long. Trimming cost V 4 bases and J 12 bases, with 13 bases left between them. In DNA form, the CDR3 reads TGTGCCAGCAGTTCCGAATCTTTGGGGCAGTTCTTC. Protein sequence: CASSSESLGQFF.

The J gene is TRBJ2-1, the V gene TRBV6-4; 7 bases are a match to TRBD1. CDR1 and CDR2 (germline): MRHNA, SNTAGT. V was clipped by 2 bases and J by 5 bases; unmatched bases: 0. The CDR3 has 13 residues. CDR3 bases: TGTGCCAGCAGTGACAGGGGGCACAATGAGCAGTTCTTC. Translating gives CASSDRGHNEQFF.

This clonotype was counted a few times. V usage is TRBV6-5 and J usage is TRBJ2-7; TRBD1 agrees at 10 bases. V dropped 4 bases and J dropped 9; count of bases not matched to a gene: 12. This CDR3 comprises 15 residues. Per germline, CDR1 MNHEY and CDR2 SVGAGI. CDR3 DNA: TGTGCCAGCAGTTTCCCGACAGGGGGCCGGTTGGTGCAGTACTTC. It yields the protein CASSFPTGGRLVQYF.

This clonotype was seen many times. V and J are TRBV5-4 and TRBJ2-7, with D tentatively TRBD1 (5 bases). Germline lookup yields CDR1 SGHNT and CDR2 YYREEE (reference sequence). The CDR3 extends over 14 amino acids. V dropped 4 bases and J dropped 5 bases, with 16 bases sitting between them. Here the CDR3 DNA reads TGTGCCAGCAGCCCGCTAGGGGTGGGGCACGAGCAGTACTTC. Its translation: CASSPLGVGHEQYF.

The chain couples TRBV30 to TRBJ2-7; D not resolved. V was cut by 5 bases and J by 3 bases, with 11 bases left in between. This CDR3 region has 12 residues. CDR1 and CDR2 (germline): GTSNPN, SVGIG (reference sequence). The DNA for the CDR3 is TGTGCCTGGGGAACAAGTAACTACGAGCAGTACTTC. It translates to CAWGTSNYEQYF.

This clonotype has a handful of counts. The chain couples TRBV6-5 to TRBJ1-1; D unclear. Trimming took off 7 bases at V and 4 bases at J, with 10 bases between the two ends. The CDR3 is made up of 12 amino acids. Per germline, CDR1 MNHEY and CDR2 SVGAGI. CDR3 sequence: CASITTFTEAFF. The CDR3 nucleotides are TGTGCCAGCATTACCACGTTCACTGAAGCTTTCTTT.

CDR3 in amino acids: CASSVASSTSPNYGYTF. The CDR3 DNA reads as TGTGCCAGCTCAGTAGCTAGCAGTACCTCCCCTAACTATGGCTACACCTTC. The V and J genes are TRBV6-5 and TRBJ1-2; unclear D gene. The CDR3 length is 17 residues. Germline-derived CDR1 and CDR2 are MNHEY and SVGAGI. The V and J ends lost 8 bases and 0 bases respectively, with 22 bases between them.

This clonotype was seen more than once but under ten times. The J gene is TRBJ2-7, the V gene TRBV24-1; 10 nucleotides line up with TRBD1. The CDR3 loop spans 12 amino acids. In germline, CDR1 is KGHDR, CDR2 SFDVKD. Unmatched junction bases numbered 2, after V lost 9 bases and J lost 4 bases. CDR3: CATSDRGYEQYF. The CDR3 bases are TGTGCCACCTCGGACAGGGGGTACGAGCAGTACTTC.

A remark on this clonotype: This clone may be a read error of a much larger clone one base away. The chain couples TRBV6-6 to TRBJ2-3, with TRBD2 identical over 9 bases. Germline V CDR1 and CDR2: MNHNY, SVGAGI (reference sequence). Losses at the gene ends were 8 bases for V and 4 bases for J; bases not matched to a gene: 1. This CDR3 region has 12 residues. The CDR3: CASGTSSDTQYF. The CDR3 region has the DNA TGTGCCAGCGGGACTAGCTCAGATACGCAGTATTTT.

This sequence joins TRBV7-9 and TRBJ2-3, with 7 bases that match TRBD1. Unmatched junction bases numbered 4, after V lost 4 bases and J lost 0 bases. The germline CDR1 and CDR2 sequences are SEHNR and FQNEAQ (reference sequence). The CDR3 sequence is 15 residues long. In nucleotides, the CDR3 is TGTGCCAGCAGCTCCCGAGGGGGCAGCACAGATACGCAGTATTTT. As protein: CASSSRGGSTDTQYF.

This chain uses TRBV20-1 with TRBJ2-7; D uncertain. The germline V and J ends were trimmed by 2 bases and 4 bases, with 9 bases remaining between them. This CDR3 has 12 residues. Looked up from germline, CDR1 is DFQATT and CDR2 is SNEGSKA (reference sequence). The CDR3 bases are TGCAGTGCTAGAAGGTCAGCGTACGAGCAGTACTTC. Amino acids: CSARRSAYEQYF.

Turning to this clonotype: Sequence at one end of the junction differs from germline and may be a read error. V gene TRBV6-5 combines with J gene TRBJ2-7; 7 positions match TRBD2. Looked up from germline, CDR1 is MNHEY and CDR2 is SVGAGI. The length of the CDR3 is 13 residues. DNA of the CDR3: TGCGCCAGCAGTGAGACTAGCCTTTACGAGCAGTACTTC. It translates to CASSETSLYEQYF.

This chain links TRBV6-1 with TRBJ1-2, with 10 bases identical to TRBD1. J gave up 4 bases and V 5 bases, and 22 bases lay outside the gene matches. CDR3 length: 20 residues. CDR1 MNHNS and CDR2 SASEGT come from the germline V gene. CDR3 in DNA: TGTGCCAGCAGTTTTCCGAACGACAGGGGGCGCACCTGGGAAGGCTATGGCTACACCTTC. It specifies CASSFPNDRGRTWEGYGYTF.

This clonotype showed up many times. The chain is built from TRBV6-5 and TRBJ1-6; no clear D gene. The CDR3 contains 9 residues. Germline loops: CDR1 MNHEY, CDR2 SVGAGI. V lost 4 bases to trimming and J lost 18 bases, with 7 bases between them. CDR3 region: CASSFIAHF. The CDR3 nucleotides read TGTGCCAGCAGTTTTATCGCCCACTTT.